This entry lists 5 T cell receptor beta chains sequenced from one sample in a study of cytomegalovirus exposure and HLA in healthy donors. 13 Jbeta primers and 60 Vbeta primers were used for the PCR. Some clones are missing from TCRdb's copy, which holds only in-frame ones; the method was immunoSEQ multiplex PCR. This repertoire shows some 150,000 clones, 80% to 90% found once; its top ten account for approximately 4.7%. The sequencing input was PBMCs. The receptor set was obtained from a woman in her twenties or thirties in good health and CMV-seronegative.

This clone showed up just once. This chain uses TRBV27 with TRBJ1-2, with 10 bases that match TRBD1. The CDR3 covers 15 residues. V was pared by 5 bases and J by 8 bases, with 11 bases of the junction left unmatched. CDR1 is MNHEY, CDR2 SMNVEV, per germline (reference sequence). The CDR3 loop reads CASSPWDRGISGYTF. The CDR3 nucleotides read TGTGCCAGCAGTCCTTGGGACAGGGGCATAAGCGGCTACACCTTC.

This clone was seen only a few times. V usage is TRBV30 and J usage is TRBJ1-4; tentative D call: TRBD1 (6 bases). Germline V gene data show CDR1 as GTSNPN and CDR2 as SVGIG (reference sequence). The CDR3 spans 13 residues. Trimming stripped 8 bases from V and 10 bases from J, with 20 bases between. CDR3 in amino acids: CASEQGGLGKLFF. The CDR3, as DNA: TGTGCCAGTGAACAGGGTGGGTTAGGAAAACTGTTTTTT.

This chain uses TRBV10-3 with TRBJ2-1, with no clear D. Trimming removed 7 bases at V and 5 bases at J, with 12 bases between. CDR1 and CDR2 (germline): ENHRY, SYGVKD. The CDR3 is made up of 13 amino acids. CDR3 region: CAITIDSHNEQFF. In DNA form, the CDR3 reads TGTGCCATCACAATAGATTCCCACAATGAGCAGTTCTTC.

This chain connects TRBV30 to TRBJ1-2, with D tentatively TRBD1 (6 bases). Germline loops: CDR1 GTSNPN, CDR2 SVGIG (reference sequence). The CDR3 is made up of 13 amino acids. The V gene lost 4 bases and the J gene lost 3 bases, with 12 bases spanning the gap. Here the CDR3 reads CAWNYRVDYGYTF. CDR3 bases: TGTGCCTGGAATTACAGGGTAGACTATGGCTACACCTTC.

The table lists this clone with a count of one. This chain uses TRBV7-9 with TRBJ1-1; no definite D call. The V gene's germline CDR1 is SEHNR and CDR2 FQNEAQ (reference sequence). Trimming took 4 bases from V and 1 from J, leaving 19 bases between them. CDR3 length: 17 amino acids. The CDR3 here is CASSSKFLAGGNTEAFF. The CDR3 region has the DNA TGTGCCAGCAGCTCAAAATTCTTGGCAGGAGGGAACACTGAAGCTTTCTTT. The full variable domain, its missing parts supplied by reference TRBV7-9 and TRBJ1-1, is DTGVSQNPRHKITKRGQNVTFRCDPISEHNRLYWYRQTLGQGPEFLTYFQNEAQLEKSRLLSDRFSAERPKGSFSTLEIQRTEQGDSAMYLCASSSKFLAGGNTEAFFGQGTRLTVV.